This T cell receptor (beta chain) was identified during a study of cytomegalovirus exposure and HLA in healthy donors. The PCR contained 60 Vbeta and 13 Jbeta primers. TCRdb's copy holds only in-frame clones and misses some; the assay was immunoSEQ multiplex PCR. The data hold over 90,000 clones, with about two thirds observed a single time. Study conclusions and caveats: For most TCR beta V segments, an earlier analysis put the productive rate at about 87% or about 30% of the time. When a later analysis compared HLA-associated TCR beta chains with equally common others, the HLA-associated chains turned out to be more clonally expanded and to have lower generation probabilities. The authors judged a highly shared variant cluster likely a sequencing artifact.

The CDR3 sequence is 17 residues long. After removal of 1 base from V and 3 bases from J, the junction contained 9 bases not matched to a gene. Germline V gives CDR1 LGHNA, CDR2 YSLEER. Details on this clone: Its specificity is not known.

The chain carries TRBV4-3 and TRBJ1-5, with 7 bases aligning to TRBD1. The sample was PBMCs. The TCR comes from a woman in her forties or fifties in good health and CMV-seropositive. CDR3 amino acids: CASSQGPTGAYNQPQHF. The CDR3 DNA sequence: TGCGCCAGCAGCCAAGGTCCAACAGGGGCGTACAATCAGCCCCAGCATTTT.